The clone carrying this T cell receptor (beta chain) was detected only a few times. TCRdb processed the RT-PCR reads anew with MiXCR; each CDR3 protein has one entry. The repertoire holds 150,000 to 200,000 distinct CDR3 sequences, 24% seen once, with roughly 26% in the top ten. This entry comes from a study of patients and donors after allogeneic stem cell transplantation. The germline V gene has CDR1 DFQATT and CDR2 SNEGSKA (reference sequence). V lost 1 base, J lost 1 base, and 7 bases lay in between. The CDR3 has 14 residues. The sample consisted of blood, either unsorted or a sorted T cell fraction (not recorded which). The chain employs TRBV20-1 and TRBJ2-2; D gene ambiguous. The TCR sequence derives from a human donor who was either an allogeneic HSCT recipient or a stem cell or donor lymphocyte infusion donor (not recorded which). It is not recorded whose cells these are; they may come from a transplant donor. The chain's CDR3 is CSARANWNTGELFF. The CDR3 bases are TGCAGTGCTAGAGCTAACTGGAACACCGGGGAGCTGTTTTTT.